This T cell receptor beta chain was recovered during a study of spatial heterogeneity in lung cancer. Study summary: Detection consistently yielded more beta chains than alpha chains. On average, each unique TCR and UMI combination appeared more than ten times in raw reads.

By its share, this clonotype is medium-sized. All TCR cDNA molecules were individually tagged with a unique molecular identifier. TCRdb processed the 5' RACE reads anew with MiXCR; each CDR3 protein has one entry. The repertoire holds under 7,000 distinct CDR3 sequences, 12% seen once, with 16% in the top ten. The CDR3 extends over 15 amino acids. V lost 4 bases and J lost 2, with 16 bases in between. Germline assignment: CDR1 SGHRS and CDR2 YFSETQ. Time point described: sample taken at primary tumor resection. Whole RNA, isolated from tumor, nontumor lung or frozen PBMC, was sequenced without prior sorting. The 55 to 90 donors had untreated early-stage non-small cell lung cancer.

This clonotype was sampled from a male donor with early-stage non-small cell lung cancer. The material was normal lung tissue next to the tumor, obtained at surgery. The rearrangement uses TRBV5-1 and TRBJ2-7; D may be TRBD2 (5 bases). The CDR3 protein is CASSPDPGSAYEQYF. The CDR3 bases are TGCGCCAGCAGCCCGGACCCGGGGTCGGCCTACGAGCAGTACTTC.